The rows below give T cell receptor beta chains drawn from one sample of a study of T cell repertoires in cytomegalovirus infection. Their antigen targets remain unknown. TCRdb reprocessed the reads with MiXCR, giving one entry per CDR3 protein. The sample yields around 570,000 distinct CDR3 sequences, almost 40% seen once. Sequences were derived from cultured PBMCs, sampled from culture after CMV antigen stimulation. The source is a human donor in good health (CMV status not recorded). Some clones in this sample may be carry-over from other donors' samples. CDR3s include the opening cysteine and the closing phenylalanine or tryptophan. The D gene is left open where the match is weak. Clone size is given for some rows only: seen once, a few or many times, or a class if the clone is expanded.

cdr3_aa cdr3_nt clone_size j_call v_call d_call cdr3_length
CASSFGGRSEQFF TGTGCCAGCAGTTTTGGCGGGAGAAGTGAGCAGTTCTTC . TRBJ2-1 TRBV12-3/TRBV12-4 TRBD2 13
CSARQGAAEAFF TGCAGTGCTAGACAGGGGGCCGCTGAAGCTTTCTTT few TRBJ1-1 TRBV20-1 TRBD1 12
CASSSGARRAEGYTF TGTGCCAGCAGTTCTGGGGCCCGCAGGGCCGAGGGCTACACCTTC few TRBJ1-2 TRBV2 . 15
CASRPASPGDTQYF TGTGCCAGCAGGCCAGCAAGCCCCGGAGATACGCAGTATTTT . TRBJ2-3 TRBV6-6 . 14
CASSARTGRGYGYTF TGTGCCAGCAGTGCCCGGACAGGGCGGGGGTATGGCTACACCTTC . TRBJ1-2 TRBV2 TRBD1 15
CASSQEAGRSYEQYF TGCGCCAGCAGCCAAGAGGCAGGGAGGTCCTACGAGCAGTACTTC . TRBJ2-7 TRBV4-3 . 15
CASSSEPRGLQNIQYF TGTGCCAGCAGTTCCGAACCCAGGGGACTGCAAAACATTCAGTACTTC . TRBJ2-4 TRBV27 . 16
CASSPEGQGNTEAFF TGCGCCAGCAGCCCCGAGGGACAGGGGAACACTGAAGCTTTCTTT . TRBJ1-1 TRBV5-1 TRBD1 15
CASSPGTTPVRETQYF TGTGCCAGCTCACCAGGGACCACCCCCGTCCGAGAGACCCAGTACTTC . TRBJ2-5 TRBV18 . 16
CASSLELGGERQFF TGTGCCAGCAGCTTAGAGCTCGGGGGGGAGCGGCAGTTCTTC few TRBJ2-1 TRBV7-8 TRBD2 14
CASSLESAASTDTQYF TGCGCCAGCAGCTTGGAGTCGGCAGCTAGCACAGATACGCAGTATTTT . TRBJ2-3 TRBV5-1 . 16
CASSLATGWETQYF TGTGCCAGCAGCTTAGCGACGGGGTGGGAGACCCAGTACTTC few TRBJ2-5 TRBV7-9 . 14
CASRGHANTGELFF TGTGCCAGCAGGGGTCACGCGAACACCGGGGAGCTGTTTTTT few TRBJ2-2 TRBV2 . 14
CATRGGAGNEQFF TGTGCCACCCGCGGGGGGGCGGGGAATGAGCAGTTCTTC . TRBJ2-1 TRBV24-1 TRBD2 13
CASSLEFPGLSGYTF TGTGCCAGCAGCTTAGAATTTCCGGGTCTCTCTGGCTACACCTTC few TRBJ1-2 TRBV7-2 . 15
CASSEGLAVDTQYF TGTGCCAGCAGCGAGGGACTAGCGGTAGATACGCAGTATTTT many TRBJ2-3 TRBV7-2 TRBD2 14
CARSEVEEVEAFF TGTGCCCGCAGTGAAGTGGAAGAAGTTGAAGCTTTCTTT . TRBJ1-1 TRBV6-1 . 13